The 7 T cell receptor beta chains presented below share a single source sample, sequenced in a study of CD8+ T cells in alopecia areata. RNA, once extracted, was reverse transcribed into cDNA for use as the sequencing template. Produced via immunoSEQ multiplex PCR; TCRdb's table is partial and in-frame only. The data show roughly 100,000 clones, with 55% seen just once and about 9% held by the top ten. Sequencing input: CD4+ T cells sorted from blood. These receptors came from a human donor in good health.

The chain has TRBV29-1 and TRBJ2-7; 9 nucleotides agree with TRBD1. Germline V gene data show CDR1 as SQVTM and CDR2 as ANQGSEA. The CDR3 has 13 amino acids. J gave up 5 bases and V 6 bases, and 8 bases lay outside the gene matches. CDR3 protein: CSVEGQGGDEQYF. The CDR3 region has the DNA TGCAGCGTCGAGGGACAGGGTGGCGACGAGCAGTACTTC.

The J gene is TRBJ1-5, the V gene TRBV27; D possibly corresponds to TRBD1 (6 bases). V gave up 6 bases and J gave up 9 bases, with 24 bases separating them. Germline values: CDR1 MNHEY, CDR2 SMNVEV (reference sequence). The CDR3 has 16 amino acids. CDR3 residues: CASSGDTTGIGRPQHF. CDR3 nucleotide sequence: TGTGCCAGCAGCGGGGATACTACAGGGATCGGGCGGCCCCAGCATTTT.

V is TRBV6-5 and J is TRBJ1-4, with TRBD1 matching over 8 bases. V shed 6 bases and J 8 bases; nucleotides not matched to a gene: 2. The germline CDR1 and CDR2 sequences are MNHEY and SVGAGI. The CDR3 is 12 residues long. CDR3 sequence reads: CASRTGGEKLFF. CDR3 nucleotide sequence: TGTGCCAGCAGAACAGGGGGGGAAAAACTGTTTTTT.

This clone was detected once. The CDR3 DNA sequence: TGTGCCTGGAGTGTATCTGGGACAAACACTGAAGCTTTCTTT. Translating it yields CAWSVSGTNTEAFF. The chain recombines TRBV30 with TRBJ1-1; tentative D call: TRBD1 (6 bases). Trimming took off 0 bases at V and 2 bases at J, with 10 bases between the two ends. The germline gives CDR1 GTSNPN, CDR2 SVGIG (reference sequence). This CDR3 spans 14 amino acids.

The chain couples TRBV2 to TRBJ2-6; a possible D gene is TRBD1 (6 bases). Germline V gene lookup returns CDR1 SNHLY and CDR2 FYNNEI. Trimming took 8 bases from V and 0 from J, leaving 17 bases between them. The CDR3 length is 17 residues. The CDR3 sequence: CASGRQGPSSGANVLTF. The DNA of the CDR3 is TGTGCCAGCGGACGGCAGGGGCCAAGCTCTGGGGCCAACGTCCTGACTTTC.

V gene TRBV6-1 combines with J gene TRBJ2-3, with a possible D match to TRBD1 (6 bases). Germline V gives CDR1 MNHNS, CDR2 SASEGT. This CDR3 spans 16 amino acids. V was cut by 2 bases and J by 1 base, with 13 bases left in between. The CDR3 protein is CASSEFGGSGTDTQYF. The CDR3 DNA sequence: TGTGCCAGCAGTGAATTTGGGGGCTCTGGCACAGATACGCAGTATTTT.

V is TRBV7-6 and J is TRBJ2-5; D is uncertain. Germline lookup yields CDR1 SGHVS and CDR2 FNYEAQ. V shed 4 bases and J shed 5 bases, with 8 bases lying between them. The length of the CDR3 is 12 residues. CDR3 protein: CASSSTGETQYF. As DNA, the CDR3 is TGTGCCAGCAGCTCAACTGGGGAGACCCAGTACTTC.